These 30 T cell receptor beta chains were all obtained from the same sample, sequenced in a study of beta chain features in type 1 diabetes. Investigators reverse transcribed all isolated RNA, so they sequenced expressed TCRB transcripts. Method: immunoSEQ multiplex PCR; TCRdb's copy keeps in-frame clones and lacks some. Of 970,000 or so clones in the sample, about a sixth were seen once. Sequencing was done on a sample of naive CD4+ T cells from blood. All receptors derive from a woman aged 18 to 35 in good health.

This sequence joins TRBV21-1 and TRBJ1-5; no DNA check was done on the table's D call, TRBD1. TRBV21-1 is shown as a pseudogene. The CDR3 has 12 residues. In nucleotides, the CDR3 is TGTGCCAGTGACAAGCTCGATCAGCCCCAGCATTTT. It is translated as CASDKLDQPQHF.

The CDR3, as DNA: TGTGCCAGCAGCCAAGATCAGGTATTTGTCGCCTACGAGCAGTACTTC. It is translated as CASSQDQVFVAYEQYF. This rearrangement joins TRBV4-2 to TRBJ2-7; D is ambiguous. V was trimmed by 0 bases and J by 2 bases, leaving 14 bases between them. Germline loops: CDR1 LGHNA, CDR2 YNFKEQ. The CDR3 spans 16 residues.

The V and J genes are TRBV19 and TRBJ2-2, with D perhaps matching TRBD1 (6 bases). V was clipped by 6 bases and J by 3 bases, with 8 bases between them. The CDR3 covers 13 residues. CDR1 is LNHDA and CDR2 is SQIVND in the germline V gene (reference sequence). As DNA, the CDR3 is TGTGCCAGTAGCCACAGGGACACCGGGGAGCTGTTTTTT. Amino acid sequence: CASSHRDTGELFF.

This clone was recorded once. V is TRBV2 and J is TRBJ2-7; TRBD2 aligns across 7 bases. The germline V gene encodes CDR1 SNHLY and CDR2 FYNNEI. This CDR3 contains 15 residues. CDR3 DNA sequence: TGTGCCAGCAGTTCGGTAGGGACTAACTTTGCCCCCTCGTCTGTC. Protein product: CASSSVGTNFAPSSV.

The J gene is TRBJ2-1, the V gene TRBV11-3; 9 bases are shared with TRBD2. V lost 1 base to trimming and J lost 8 bases; unmatched junction nucleotides: 15. This CDR3 contains 18 residues. Per the germline V gene, CDR1 is SGHNT and CDR2 is YENEEA. CDR3: CASSLGGTSSTLRDEQFF. CDR3 sequence (DNA): TGTGCCAGCAGCTTAGGAGGGACTAGCTCAACCCTACGGGATGAGCAGTTCTTC.

There are a few counts of this clone. The chain carries TRBV2 and TRBJ2-7, with TRBD1 matching 7 bases. The CDR3 spans 13 residues. The J segment lost 6 bases and the V segment lost 7 bases, leaving 9 bases of the junction unmatched. In germline, CDR1 is SNHLY, CDR2 FYNNEI. The CDR3 is CASTATGVGEQYF. CDR3 DNA: TGTGCCAGCACGGCCACAGGGGTGGGCGAGCAGTACTTC.

This rearrangement joins TRBV16 to TRBJ1-2, with D perhaps TRBD1 (6 bases). The CDR3 totals 16 residues. V was trimmed by 4 bases and J by 6 bases, leaving 21 bases between them. CDR1 and CDR2 from the germline V gene are KGHSY and FQNENV. The CDR3 DNA reads TGTGCCAGCAGCCCGAAAAGCCAACAGGGTAAAAATGGCTACACCTTC. It specifies CASSPKSQQGKNGYTF.

In its sample, this clone was seen a few times. The chain uses TRBV5-1 and TRBJ1-4, with 7 bases aligning to TRBD1. The trim removed 3 bases at V and 7 bases at J, leaving 9 bases unmatched. The germline CDR1 and CDR2 sequences are SGHRS and YFSETQ. This CDR3 is 15 amino acids long. The CDR3 sequence: CASSWAGGSTEKLFF. CDR3 nucleotides: TGCGCCAGCAGCTGGGCAGGGGGTTCAACTGAAAAACTGTTTTTT.

The rearrangement joins TRBV19 to TRBJ2-1; no clear D gene. The CDR3 runs 17 residues. V gave up 7 bases and J gave up 5 bases, with 24 bases separating them. Germline lookup yields CDR1 LNHDA and CDR2 SQIVND (reference sequence). The CDR3 bases are TGTGCCAGTAACCCGATGTACGGGCTAGGCCTAAACAATGAGCAGTTCTTC. Translation gives CASNPMYGLGLNNEQFF. Drawing the rest from reference TRBV19 and TRBJ2-1, the complete variable domain is DGGITQSPKYLFRKEGQNVTLSCEQNLNHDAMYWYRQDPGQGLRLIYYSQIVNDFQKGDIAEGYSVSREKKESFPLTVTSAQKNPTAFYLCASNPMYGLGLNNEQFFGPGTRLTVL.

This clone was counted only a few times. The chain has TRBV7-9 and TRBJ2-6; maybe TRBD1 (6 bases). CDR1 is SEHNR, CDR2 FQNEAQ, per germline (reference sequence). The V end was cut by 7 bases, the J end by 1 base, with 14 bases between. This CDR3 has 16 amino acids. The CDR3: CASNKDRKSGANVLTF. Written as DNA, the CDR3 is TGTGCCAGCAACAAGGACAGAAAATCTGGGGCCAACGTCCTGACTTTC. Variable domain in full (rest from reference TRBV7-9 and TRBJ2-6): DTGVSQNPRHKITKRGQNVTFRCDPISEHNRLYWYRQTLGQGPEFLTYFQNEAQLEKSRLLSDRFSAERPKGSFSTLEIQRTEQGDSAMYLCASNKDRKSGANVLTFGAGSRLTVL.

The V call is TRBV9, the J call TRBJ2-5; D unclear. V lost 3 bases and J 2 bases, leaving 14 bases between the germline ends. The germline gives CDR1 SGDLS, CDR2 YYNGEE. The CDR3 contains 15 residues. Here the CDR3 DNA reads TGTGCCAGCAGCGGTAGGCGAGGCGGTCAAGAGACCCAGTACTTC. It is translated as CASSGRRGGQETQYF.

About this clone itself: At one end the junction does not follow the germline gene, possibly because of a read error. The chain has TRBV28 and TRBJ2-1, with 10 bases identical to TRBD2. CDR3 length equals 16 residues. CDR1 and CDR2 (germline): MDHEN, SYDVKM. Written as DNA, the CDR3 is TGTACCAGCAGTTTATGGGTACTAGCGGGGTACAATGAGCAGTTCTTC. Translating it yields CTSSLWVLAGYNEQFF.

This chain links TRBV5-1 with TRBJ2-1, with 8 bases fitting TRBD2. The germline V gene encodes CDR1 SGHRS and CDR2 YFSETQ. The CDR3 is made up of 15 amino acids. V shed 0 bases, J shed 7 bases, and the junction held 6 bases outside the gene matches. CDR3 nucleotides: TGCGCCAGCAGCTTGGTAAGCGGGAGCCTTAATGAGCAGTTCTTC. Protein: CASSLVSGSLNEQFF.

The chain joins TRBV4-1 to TRBJ1-5; D remains ambiguous. V lost 3 bases to trimming and J lost 3 bases, with 12 bases between them. The CDR3 has 15 residues. Looked up from germline, CDR1 is MGHRA and CDR2 is YSYEKL. The CDR3 spells CASSHSNGLNQPQHF. The CDR3 DNA is TGCGCCAGCAGCCACTCCAACGGTCTCAATCAGCCCCAGCATTTT.

This clone turned up a few times. CDR3 residues: CASTPLGPGQPYEQYF. DNA of the CDR3: TGTGCCAGCACCCCTTTGGGACCGGGACAGCCGTACGAGCAGTACTTC. The V call is TRBV28, the J call TRBJ2-7, with 7 positions matching TRBD1. Germline values: CDR1 MDHEN, CDR2 SYDVKM. The CDR3 is made up of 16 amino acids. After removal of 7 bases from V and 4 bases from J, the junction contained 16 bases not matched to a gene.

The chain combines TRBV5-1 with TRBJ2-2, with D tentatively TRBD1 or TRBD2 (5 bases each). The V gene's germline CDR1 is SGHRS and CDR2 YFSETQ. Trimming cost V 4 bases and J 2 bases, with 15 bases left between them. This CDR3 spans 16 amino acids. CDR3 nucleotide sequence: TGCGCCAGCAGCGGGATATCCGGGACCAACACCGGGGAGCTGTTTTTT. Its translation: CASSGISGTNTGELFF.

The chain uses TRBV28 and TRBJ1-2; D remains ambiguous. The CDR3 is 13 residues long. Looked up from germline, CDR1 is MDHEN and CDR2 is SYDVKM. Trimming removed 3 bases from V and 5 bases from J, with 10 bases in between. The CDR3 here is CASSFLWEYGYTF. The CDR3 DNA follows: TGTGCCAGCAGTTTCCTCTGGGAGTATGGCTACACCTTC.

Notes on this clone: The sample has other DNA sequences that encode this CDR3 too. This chain uses TRBV10-3 with TRBJ2-2; 7 nucleotides agree with TRBD1. CDR3 length: 14 amino acids. The V segment lost 4 bases and the J segment 1 base; nucleotides outside the gene matches: 0. Germline V lookup: CDR1 ENHRY, CDR2 SYGVKD. The CDR3 DNA is TGTGCCATCAGTGGGACAGGGAACACCGGGGAGCTGTTTTTT. It codes for CAISGTGNTGELFF.

This sequence joins TRBV28 and TRBJ1-5; 7 nucleotides match TRBD1. This CDR3 comprises 21 residues. The ends lost 1 base at V and 1 base at J; junction bases unmatched: 19. CDR1 is MDHEN, CDR2 SYDVKM, per germline. This CDR3 is CASSLYFQSTGDGWSNQPQHF. In DNA, the CDR3 is TGTGCCAGCAGTTTATATTTCCAGTCTACAGGGGACGGTTGGAGCAATCAGCCCCAGCATTTT.

This CDR3 is CASIKVNEQFF. The CDR3 DNA follows: TGTGCCAGCATTAAGGTGAATGAGCAGTTCTTC. The rearrangement links TRBV5-8 to TRBJ2-1; D gene unclear. Trimming left V 6 bases short and J 7 bases short, with 8 bases between. CDR1 is SGHTS and CDR2 is YDEGEE in the germline V gene. There are 11 residues in the CDR3.

This rearrangement joins TRBV7-3 to TRBJ1-1; maybe TRBD1 (5 bases). The CDR3 is 15 residues long. V shed 5 bases and J shed 0 bases, with 13 bases lying between them. The germline V gene has CDR1 SGHTA and CDR2 FQGTGA. The CDR3 DNA sequence: TGTGCCAGCAGCGAAGATGGGGCCGTGAACACTGAAGCTTTCTTT. Translated, it gives CASSEDGAVNTEAFF.

The CDR3 DNA is TGTGCCATCAGTGTAGCCAGGGTCAGTGAAGCTTTCTTT. Translating it yields CAISVARVSEAFF. This chain joins TRBV10-3 and TRBJ1-1, with a tentative D call TRBD1 (5 bases). Germline CDR1 ENHRY, CDR2 SYGVKD. This CDR3 comprises 13 residues. Trimming cost V 4 bases and J 7 bases, with 13 bases left between them.

This clone was recorded only once. The rearrangement uses TRBV19 and TRBJ2-3; D is undetermined. The germline V gene has CDR1 LNHDA and CDR2 SQIVND (reference sequence). The CDR3 consists of 16 residues. V shed 4 bases and J shed 0 bases, with 14 bases lying between them. CDR3 loop: CASSTYSSLSTDTQYF. In DNA, the CDR3 is TGTGCCAGTAGTACCTACTCAAGTCTTAGCACAGATACGCAGTATTTT.

In this sample, this clone turned up a few times. This sequence joins TRBV9 and TRBJ2-5; D is ambiguous. Per the germline V gene, CDR1 is SGDLS and CDR2 is YYNGEE. CDR3 size: 15 residues. Trimming pared 2 bases from V and 0 bases from J, leaving 11 bases between. The CDR3 region is CASSVGWTYQETQYF. CDR3 in DNA: TGTGCCAGCAGCGTTGGGTGGACCTACCAAGAGACCCAGTACTTC.

This clone was seen more than once but under ten times. The V and J genes are TRBV28 and TRBJ2-5, with D uncertain. Per the germline V gene, CDR1 is MDHEN and CDR2 is SYDVKM. Trimming cost V 8 bases and J 3 bases, with 13 bases left between them. CDR3 size: 13 residues. This chain's CDR3 is CASQPPEKETQYF. CDR3 sequence (DNA): TGTGCCAGCCAACCGCCCGAAAAAGAGACCCAGTACTTC.

This clone was recorded a few times. The gene calls are TRBV4-2 and TRBJ1-5, with TRBD1 matching 8 bases. The junction had 5 bases not matched to a gene; V was cut back by 0 bases and J by 7 bases. This CDR3 spans 15 amino acids. Germline V gene lookup returns CDR1 LGHNA and CDR2 YNFKEQ. In DNA form, the CDR3 reads TGTGCCAGCAGCCAAGATGACAGGGGAGGACAGCCCCAGCATTTT. It is translated as CASSQDDRGGQPQHF.

This clone was found a few times. J is TRBJ2-1 and V is TRBV5-4, with 10 bases lining up with TRBD1. The CDR3 sequence is 14 residues long. Germline V gene sequence: CDR1 SGHNT, CDR2 YYREEE (reference sequence). Germline trimming cut 9 bases from V and 7 bases from J; bases unmatched to any gene: 10. The CDR3 DNA reads as TGTGCCACGAGACGACAGGGGGCTGAAAATGAGCAGTTCTTC. It encodes CATRRQGAENEQFF.

Points on this clone: The same CDR3 can be traced to other DNA sequences in this sample. J is TRBJ1-2 and V is TRBV6-1; D unresolved. The CDR3 consists of 11 residues. Germline V gives CDR1 MNHNS, CDR2 SASEGT. V dropped 3 bases and J dropped 7 bases, with 6 bases sitting between them. CDR3 in DNA: TGTGCCAGCAGTGAGGGGTCTGGCTACACCTTC. It yields the protein CASSEGSGYTF.

This chain joins TRBV4-2 and TRBJ2-7, with TRBD2 matching over 8 bases. This CDR3 spans 18 amino acids. The germline CDR1 and CDR2 sequences are LGHNA and YNFKEQ. Trimming took 0 bases from V and 4 from J; bases not matched to a gene: 14. The CDR3 here is CASSQEPGAGVPGYEQYF. In DNA, the CDR3 is TGTGCCAGCAGCCAAGAACCGGGAGCGGGAGTCCCGGGGTACGAGCAGTACTTC.

The V and J genes are TRBV7-2 and TRBJ2-3, with 14 positions matching TRBD2. V trimming: 5 bases; J trimming: 8 bases; junction bases outside the gene matches: 9. Looked up from germline, CDR1 is SGHTA and CDR2 is FQGNSA. CDR3 size: 16 residues. The CDR3 DNA is TGTGCCAGCAGCCCCGGGGCCGGACTAGCGGGGGGTACGCAGTATTTT. Translated, it gives CASSPGAGLAGGTQYF.